The subject of this entry is one T cell receptor (beta chain). In this sample, this clonotype turned up a few times. Its antigen is unknown. Qualities for individual bases were not recorded, and no much larger clone is one base off. This specimen's treatment or condition label, per the study, means: allogeneic hematopoietic cell transplantation with graft depleted of TCRalphabeta T cells and CD19 B cells. TCRalphabeta/CD19-depleted allogeneic hematopoietic cell grafts were given to the transplant recipients, all of whom were children. The CDR3 goes from the cysteine to the phenylalanine over 17 residues. Just CDR3 DNA is preserved here, 51 bases in frame from base 1. Relative to germline, V is missing 0 bases and J is missing 3 bases, with 5 bases of the junction outside any gene match. Sequences SGHTA (CDR1) and FQGNSA (CDR2) are obtained from the germline V gene. The data derive from a study of T-cell reconstitution after alpha-beta-depleted transplantation in children (dated by TCRdb to the mid-2010s). Regarding the study in general: The study quantitatively tracked T-cell immune reconstitution after TCRalphabeta/CD19-depleted allogeneic hematopoietic cell transplantation in children using TCR repertoire profiling. On the study overall, not on this receptor specifically: In some patients, the high TCRbeta diversity seen at day 60 was put down to recipient T cells and intrathymic progenitors that had survived conditioning. Over the following months the frequencies of hyperexpanded clones went down, and after one year T-cell counts and TCRbeta diversity were mostly credited to newly produced T cells. Apparently early alphabetaT-cell count recovery about two months after transplant reportedly relied on only several hundred rapidly expanded clones derived from non-depleted graft cells.

Libraries were prepared through PCR. TCRdb shows the sequencer as Illumina HiSeq 2500. TCR libraries were prepared with molecular barcoding, using unique molecular identifiers to normalize TCRbeta repertoire quantification. TCRdb trimmed the raw reads at Q25, called clones with MiXCR and kept productive beta chains. One record per CDR3 amino acid sequence lists the most common genes and DNA. This sample gives hundreds of thousands of distinct CDR3 sequences in total; 17% of them show up just once. The ten largest account for around 45% of the sample. This receptor was obtained from a male patient aged 2-9 years who had a stem cell transplant for acute lymphoblastic leukemia, so the T cells may come from the graft donor. This specimen was PBMCs, mostly from graft donor cells, taken 360 days after TCRalphabeta/CD19-depleted stem cell transplant. The chain is assembled from TRBV7-2 and TRBJ2-5, and TRBD2 aligns with 12 junction nucleotides. The CDR3 sequence is CASSLARLAGDKETQYF. In nucleotides, the sequence is TGTGCCAGCAGCTTAGCCCGACTAGCGGGGGATAAAGAGACCCAGTACTTC.